This section outlines one T cell receptor (beta chain) sequence together with its context. Its target is not known. The archived tumor blocks came from patients without neoadjuvant therapy before resection. Germline-derived CDR1 and CDR2 are MGHDK and SYGVNS. After removal of 3 bases from V and 0 bases from J, the junction contained 0 bases not matched to a gene. The CDR3 runs 15 residues. The table came from immunoSEQ multiplex PCR; TCRdb's copy has only in-frame clones and leaves some out. The sample includes approximately 2,600 clones, more than 40% of them seen just once. This record belongs to a study of CXCR4 blockade with PD-1 therapy in pancreatic cancer. Study results and caveats: Without paired alpha-beta data, shared specificity of dominant clones is unconfirmed. Convergent selection by common tumor antigens was suggested by nucleotide rearrangement counts. Tumors were clonally expanded, mean about 0.14 versus 0.05 in healthy blood.

The sample consisted of tumor tissue. This TCR was recovered from a human donor with pancreatic ductal adenocarcinoma. V is TRBV25-1 and J is TRBJ1-4, with 8 positions matching TRBD1. CDR3: CASSETGATNEKLFF. For the CDR3, the DNA is TGTGCCAGCAGTGAGACAGGGGCAACTAATGAAAAACTGTTTTTT.